Each of the 6 T cell receptor beta chains below was sequenced from the same sample in a study of shared clonotypes between healthy human individuals. As defined, naive CD8 cells were CD45RO-negative and positively selected for CCR7, with terminally differentiated effector memory CD45RA+ cells excluded. Sequenced by immunoSEQ multiplex PCR; TCRdb stores in-frame clones only, minus some. This repertoire shows fewer than 850,000 clones, 90% to 98% found once; its top ten account for over 0.2%. Sequencing used naive CD8+ T cells sorted from blood. These receptors all stem from a young man in good health.

This chain uses TRBV18 with TRBJ2-7; D is tentatively TRBD1 or TRBD2 (5 bases each). V was trimmed by 3 bases and J by 5 bases, leaving 23 bases between them. CDR1 KGHSH and CDR2 LQKENI come from the germline V gene. CDR3 length: 17 residues. DNA for the CDR3: TGTGCCAGCTCACCTTATTCGTCGCAGGGAGTAGGGAACGAGCAGTACTTC. Translation: CASSPYSSQGVGNEQYF.

The chain employs TRBV2 and TRBJ2-2, with no clear D. Looked up from germline, CDR1 is SNHLY and CDR2 is FYNNEI. The CDR3 runs 16 residues. Trimming cost V 1 base and J 0 bases, with 9 bases left between them. CDR3 in amino acids: CASSEGADANTGELFF. CDR3 coding DNA: TGTGCCAGCAGTGAAGGGGCGGACGCGAACACCGGGGAGCTGTTTTTT.

This clone appeared once. This rearrangement joins TRBV6-5 to TRBJ2-6; D is undetermined. With 0 bases removed from V and 1 base from J, the gap between germline ends came to 7 bases. The CDR3 is 16 residues long. CDR1 and CDR2 (germline): MNHEY, SVGAGI. The CDR3 region has the DNA TGTGCCAGCAGTTACTCAAGCGCATCTGGGGCCAACGTCCTGACTTTC. It translates to CASSYSSASGANVLTF.

This chain joins TRBV18 and TRBJ2-2; 8 bases line up with TRBD1. V dropped 3 bases and J dropped 3; count of bases not matched to a gene: 9. The CDR3 is made up of 17 amino acids. Germline assignment: CDR1 KGHSH and CDR2 LQKENI. The chain's CDR3 is CASSPFGTDRDTGELFF. CDR3 DNA sequence: TGTGCCAGCTCACCGTTTGGTACGGACAGGGACACCGGGGAGCTGTTTTTT.

V gene TRBV5-6 combines with J gene TRBJ2-7; the D gene is possibly TRBD1 (6 bases). Germline V gene data show CDR1 as SGHDT and CDR2 as YYEEEE. The CDR3 is 15 residues long. V was shortened by 2 bases and J by 1 base, with 13 bases between the two germline ends. CDR3: CASSFGAQGSYEQYF. The CDR3 bases are TGTGCCAGCAGCTTCGGGGCACAGGGATCCTACGAGCAGTACTTC.

The chain recombines TRBV5-8 with TRBJ2-7; D unclear. Trimming removed 0 bases at V and 2 bases at J, with 6 bases between. Germline loops: CDR1 SGHTS, CDR2 YDEGEE. CDR3 length equals 13 residues. CDR3 region: CASSLGDTYEQYF. In nucleotides, the CDR3 is TGTGCCAGCAGCTTGGGGGATACCTACGAGCAGTACTTC.